This TCR beta chain was found in a study of shared clonotypes between healthy human individuals. A word on this clone: At one of its ends the junction is not consistent with the germline gene, which may arise from a read error.

Roughly 280 ng DNA, tens of thousands of T cell genomes, went into unsorted PBMC replicate PCRs. Sequencing was performed with immunoSEQ multiplex PCR; in TCRdb, only in-frame clones are kept and a portion is missing. This table holds about 470,000 clones, 79% found once. The CDR3 length is 13 residues. Germline values: CDR1 LNHDA, CDR2 SQIVND (reference sequence). This TCR was sampled from a woman between 40 and 55 years old in good health. Some clones in this sample may be carry-over from other donors' samples. This sequence joins TRBV19 and TRBJ2-1, with 11 nucleotides matching TRBD1. Sequencing was performed on PBMCs. The CDR3 bases are TGTGCCAGTAGCATAGGGACAGGGGGTGAGCAGTTCTTC. Translation: CASSIGTGGEQFF.